The 27 T cell receptor beta chains presented below share a single source sample, sequenced in a study of beta chain features in type 1 diabetes. Study-level results: All four CD4+ subsets from Type 1 diabetes patients carried moderately but significantly shorter TCRB CDR3s.

Their specific antigens are unknown. Expressed TCRB transcripts were sequenced, since all the RNA that had been isolated was reverse transcribed. Profiling relied on immunoSEQ multiplex PCR, and the TCRdb table lists in-frame clones only, not all of them. The sample lists about 52,000 clones, roughly 41% occurring once. The sequencing sample was made of Tregs from blood. The source is a man aged 30-40 years with type 1 diabetes.

This clone was found a few times. The rearrangement links TRBV4-2 to TRBJ1-5, with 7 bases lining up with TRBD1. This CDR3 comprises 15 residues. Germline trimming cut 0 bases from V and 7 bases from J; bases unmatched to any gene: 6. Germline values: CDR1 LGHNA, CDR2 YNFKEQ. As DNA, the CDR3 is TGTGCCAGCAGCCAAGAGACAGGGTTCCGCCAGCCCCAGCATTTT. Its translation is CASSQETGFRQPQHF.

There are a few counts of this clone. This chain uses TRBV5-1 with TRBJ2-2; D unresolved. The CDR3 is 15 amino acids. Trimming left V 4 bases short and J 0 bases short, with 10 bases between. Germline V CDR1 and CDR2: SGHRS, YFSETQ. This CDR3 reads CASSPGGANTGELFF. DNA of the CDR3: TGCGCCAGCAGCCCCGGTGGAGCGAACACCGGGGAGCTGTTTTTT.

This clone was counted between two and nine times. The chain combines TRBV6-1 with TRBJ2-7; D perhaps matches TRBD2 (5 bases). Trimming shortened V by 5 bases and J by 7 bases, and 15 bases separated the two germline ends. Per germline, CDR1 MNHNS and CDR2 SASEGT. The CDR3 loop spans 13 amino acids. The CDR3 spells CASSSTTFWEQYF. The CDR3, as DNA: TGTGCCAGCAGTTCGACTACCTTTTGGGAGCAGTACTTC.

This clone has just a few counts. This chain uses TRBV6-1 with TRBJ2-3, with D uncertain. This CDR3 has 11 amino acids. V was cut by 7 bases and J by 6 bases, with 8 bases left in between. CDR1 is MNHNS, CDR2 SASEGT, per germline. The CDR3 DNA sequence: TGTGCCAGCATGATCGCGGATACGCAGTATTTT. This sequence encodes CASMIADTQYF.

V usage is TRBV4-2 and J usage is TRBJ2-1; D remains ambiguous. Trimming removed 0 bases at V and 5 bases at J, with 11 bases between. The CDR3 has 15 amino acids. Germline assignment: CDR1 LGHNA and CDR2 YNFKEQ. The DNA for the CDR3 is TGTGCCAGCAGCCAAGATGGCAAGTCCGACAATGAGCAGTTCTTC. This sequence encodes CASSQDGKSDNEQFF.

V gene TRBV30 combines with J gene TRBJ2-5; D is undetermined. V lost 1 base, J lost 1 base, and 13 bases lay in between. Germline values: CDR1 GTSNPN, CDR2 SVGIG (reference sequence). The CDR3 has 15 amino acids. The DNA for the CDR3 is TGTGCCTGGAGTGAATTTACCGGTTTCCAAGAGACCCAGTACTTC. Translation: CAWSEFTGFQETQYF. The full variable domain, completed using reference TRBV30 and TRBJ2-5, is SQTIHQWPATLVQPVGSPLSLECTVEGTSNPNLYWYRQAAGRGLQLLFYSVGIGQISSEVPQNLSASRPQDRQFILSSKKLLLSDSGFYLCAWSEFTGFQETQYFGPGTRLLVL.

The V call is TRBV18, the J call TRBJ1-6; D is perhaps TRBD1 (5 bases). Deletions cut 0 bases from V and 10 bases from J, with 13 bases between. Germline V CDR1 and CDR2: KGHSH, LQKENI. The CDR3 has 15 amino acids. DNA of the CDR3: TGTGCCAGCTCACCACCCCCAGGGTATGGGTCACCCCTCCACTTT. It encodes CASSPPPGYGSPLHF.

This chain links TRBV18 with TRBJ2-5, with D unclear. From germline, CDR1 is KGHSH and CDR2 LQKENI. Trimming took 2 bases from V and 2 from J, leaving 6 bases between them. The CDR3 runs 13 residues. Written as DNA, the CDR3 is TGTGCCAGCTCACCAAACAGTCAAGAGACCCAGTACTTC. Its protein is CASSPNSQETQYF.

V gene TRBV5-5 combines with J gene TRBJ2-3, with 7 bases aligning to TRBD2. Trimming took 0 bases from V and 1 from J; bases not matched to a gene: 2. Germline CDR1 is SGHKS and CDR2 is YYEKEE (reference sequence). CDR3 length: 15 amino acids. CDR3 nucleotide sequence: TGTGCCAGCAGCTTGGGACTAGCCGGCACAGATACGCAGTATTTT. Its translation is CASSLGLAGTDTQYF.

The J gene is TRBJ1-5, the V gene TRBV5-1, with D possibly being TRBD1 (6 bases). V dropped 4 bases and J dropped 6 bases, with 14 bases sitting between them. The CDR3 sequence is 14 residues long. CDR1 is SGHRS, CDR2 YFSETQ, per germline. The CDR3 DNA reads as TGCGCCAGCAGCCAGGGGACAATGGGTCAGCCCCAGCATTTT. Translation: CASSQGTMGQPQHF.

V and J are TRBV4-3 and TRBJ2-2, with TRBD2 identical over 8 bases. The CDR3 extends over 18 amino acids. Per germline, CDR1 LGHNA and CDR2 YSLEER. V was clipped by 0 bases and J by 7 bases; unmatched bases: 13. This CDR3 is CASSQDLVAGPRGGELFF. The CDR3, as DNA: TGCGCCAGCAGCCAAGATCTTGTAGCGGGGCCTAGGGGCGGGGAGCTGTTTTTT.

The V gene is TRBV7-2, the J gene TRBJ1-1, with 8 bases fitting TRBD1. J was trimmed by 11 bases and V by 0 bases; bases with no gene match: 5. Germline CDR1 is SGHTA and CDR2 is FQGNSA. The CDR3 covers 13 residues. The CDR3 reads CASSLAWDRPAFF. CDR3 sequence (DNA): TGTGCCAGCAGCTTAGCGTGGGACAGGCCGGCTTTCTTT.

V gene TRBV6-5 combines with J gene TRBJ2-3; 7 nucleotides match TRBD1. There are 15 residues in the CDR3. Germline CDR1 and CDR2: MNHEY and SVGAGI. Trimming at V came to 0 bases and at J to 2 bases, leaving 2 bases not matched to a gene. The CDR3 loop is CASSYSGTDTDTQYF. The CDR3 coding sequence is TGTGCCAGCAGTTACTCCGGGACAGACACAGATACGCAGTATTTT.

This clone was seen a handful of times. V and J are TRBV6-1 and TRBJ1-2, with 7 bases aligning to TRBD1. Trimming removed 6 bases from V and 5 bases from J; junction bases left unmatched: 9. Germline CDR1 MNHNS, CDR2 SASEGT. This CDR3 comprises 14 residues. The CDR3 reads CASRATGQQYGYTF. Written as DNA, the CDR3 is TGTGCCAGCAGGGCCACGGGACAGCAATATGGCTACACCTTC.

In this sample, this clone turned up a few times. CDR3 protein: CAISAGPYEQYF. The CDR3 DNA reads as TGTGCCATCAGTGCAGGGCCCTACGAGCAGTACTTC. The chain couples TRBV10-3 to TRBJ2-5; TRBD1 is a possible D gene (5 bases). The J call may be wrong; the DNA end is better matched by TRBJ2-7. CDR1 is ENHRY and CDR2 is SYGVKD in the germline V gene. The CDR3 spans 12 residues.

V gene TRBV5-6 combines with J gene TRBJ2-5; 7 bases are shared with TRBD2. This CDR3 is built from 13 residues. Germline V gene data show CDR1 as SGHDT and CDR2 as YYEEEE. V gave up 2 bases and J gave up 7 bases; unmatched junction bases: 5. CDR3 loop: CASSFWEGATQYF. CDR3 in DNA: TGTGCCAGCAGCTTTTGGGAGGGCGCGACCCAGTACTTC.

The chain is built from TRBV19 and TRBJ1-2; D is perhaps TRBD1 (6 bases). Germline V lookup: CDR1 LNHDA, CDR2 SQIVND (reference sequence). CDR3 size: 13 residues. Trimming cost V 4 bases and J 10 bases, with 16 bases left between them. CDR3 nucleotides: TGTGCCAGTAGTAGGGCACAGGGATTTGACTACACCTTC. This encodes CASSRAQGFDYTF.

This clone was detected a few times. The CDR3 protein is CASSLVGTSGSVHEQFF. Written as DNA, the CDR3 is TGTGCCAGCAGCTTGGTGGGGACTAGCGGGAGCGTGCATGAGCAGTTCTTC. This chain links TRBV4-2 with TRBJ2-1, with 14 bases matching TRBD2. The CDR3 is made up of 17 amino acids. Germline CDR1 is LGHNA and CDR2 is YNFKEQ. J was trimmed by 8 bases and V by 5 bases; bases with no gene match: 11.

This clone was seen a handful of times. The rearrangement uses TRBV7-9 and TRBJ2-1, with TRBD2 as a possible D gene (5 bases). The germline CDR1 and CDR2 sequences are SEHNR and FQNEAQ (reference sequence). The CDR3 is 16 residues long. V lost 5 bases and J 0 bases, leaving 14 bases between the germline ends. The CDR3 region is CASSTPSGYSYNEQFF. Here the CDR3 DNA reads TGTGCCAGCAGCACCCCCAGCGGTTACTCCTACAATGAGCAGTTCTTC. The full variable domain, with the rest looked up from reference TRBV7-9 and TRBJ2-1, is DTGVSQNPRHKITKRGQNVTFRCDPISEHNRLYWYRQTLGQGPEFLTYFQNEAQLEKSRLLSDRFSAERPKGSFSTLEIQRTEQGDSAMYLCASSTPSGYSYNEQFFGPGTRLTVL.

The rearrangement joins TRBV7-9 to TRBJ1-5; possible D gene TRBD1, 5 bases. Trimming removed 0 bases from V and 4 bases from J, with 10 bases in between. The CDR3 length is 15 residues. Germline V lookup: CDR1 SEHNR, CDR2 FQNEAQ (reference sequence). The CDR3 bases are TGTGCCAGCAGCTTAGCCAGGGATGGAAATCAGCCCCAGCATTTT. Translated: CASSLARDGNQPQHF.

This clone was detected only a few times. The chain carries TRBV7-2 and TRBJ2-7, with 9 bases fitting TRBD1. The CDR3 runs to 14 residues. V trimming: 5 bases; J trimming: 1 base; junction bases outside the gene matches: 3. The germline V gene has CDR1 SGHTA and CDR2 FQGNSA. CDR3 in amino acids: CASSIGTGSYEQYF. The CDR3 DNA is TGTGCCAGCAGCATAGGGACAGGGTCCTACGAGCAGTACTTC.

This clone has a single count. The rearrangement joins TRBV5-6 to TRBJ2-7; 9 nucleotides agree with TRBD1. This CDR3 has 16 amino acids. V shed 2 bases and J 0 bases; nucleotides not matched to a gene: 6. CDR1 is SGHDT and CDR2 is YYEEEE in the germline V gene. CDR3 residues: CASSFYRGPYSYEQYF. CDR3 nucleotide sequence: TGTGCCAGCAGCTTTTACAGGGGGCCCTACTCCTACGAGCAGTACTTC.

The rearrangement links TRBV9 to TRBJ2-1, with 7 bases aligning to TRBD2. In germline, CDR1 is SGDLS, CDR2 YYNGEE. The CDR3 contains 17 residues. J lost 9 bases, V lost 2 bases, and 17 bases had no gene match. The CDR3 DNA reads TGTGCCAGCAGCGTGGGGGGAGGGAGAGGGGAACGGGGTGAGCAGTTCTTC. It translates to CASSVGGGRGERGEQFF.

The chain joins TRBV7-9 to TRBJ1-6, with D unresolved. Trimming removed 0 bases at V and 10 bases at J, with 7 bases between. The CDR3 runs to 13 residues. Germline-derived CDR1 and CDR2 are SEHNR and FQNEAQ (reference sequence). The CDR3 coding sequence is TGTGCCAGCAGCTTAGCGGGAGAGTCACCCCTCCACTTT. Residues: CASSLAGESPLHF.

The chain carries TRBV7-2 and TRBJ2-7; 14 positions agree with TRBD2. Trimming at V came to 1 base and at J to 6 bases, leaving 5 bases not matched to a gene. From germline, CDR1 is SGHTA and CDR2 FQGNSA. The CDR3 extends over 16 amino acids. DNA of the CDR3: TGTGCCAGCAGCTTAGTTGGGACTAGCGGGAGAGGCGAGCAGTACTTC. The encoded protein is CASSLVGTSGRGEQYF.

The chain uses TRBV6-5 and TRBJ1-2, with D tentatively TRBD1 (5 bases). V was cut by 5 bases and J by 6 bases, with 16 bases left in between. The CDR3 is made up of 14 amino acids. Germline V gene data show CDR1 as MNHEY and CDR2 as SVGAGI. The CDR3: CASSPPPGTNGYTF. CDR3 in DNA: TGTGCCAGCAGTCCGCCTCCCGGGACTAATGGCTACACCTTC.

This clone was picked up a small number of times. The V call is TRBV6-5, the J call TRBJ2-5; 8 bases are a match to TRBD2. CDR1 MNHEY and CDR2 SVGAGI come from the germline V gene. The CDR3 consists of 13 residues. V shed 5 bases and J 5 bases; nucleotides not matched to a gene: 4. The CDR3 DNA reads TGTGCCAGCAGTATGAGCGGGAGCGAGACCCAGTACTTC. Translated: CASSMSGSETQYF.